This T cell receptor (beta chain) was documented in a study of shared clonotypes between healthy human individuals. Study-level background: Donor composition was a couple of women and three men, aged 18 to 49. Study-wide results and limits: Rarefaction gave evidence that sorted-subset sequencing remained incomplete despite large depth.

With regard to this clone: The antigen is undetermined.

CDR3 length: 17 amino acids. Germline CDR1 SGHVS, CDR2 FQNEAQ. V dropped 6 bases and J dropped 1; count of bases not matched to a gene: 11. The repertoire was sequenced with immunoSEQ multiplex PCR; TCRdb's copy has only in-frame clones and lacks some. This sample yields roughly 2 million clones, of which 95% are seen a single time; roughly 0.13% belongs to the top ten. Donors were healthy HIV-negative adults without recent acute infections or vaccinations. CD4+ cells were split into CD45RA+ naive and CD45RA-negative memory subsets. The sequenced material came from naive CD4+ T cells sorted from blood. As to subset: CD45RA+ positively selected. The clonotype comes from a man between 18 and 35 years old in good health. This chain uses TRBV7-8 with TRBJ2-2; 7 positions agree with TRBD1. The CDR3 region has the DNA TGTGCCAGCAGTTCCAGGTGGGACAGTGGGAACACCGGGGAGCTGTTTTTT. This sequence encodes CASSSRWDSGNTGELFF.